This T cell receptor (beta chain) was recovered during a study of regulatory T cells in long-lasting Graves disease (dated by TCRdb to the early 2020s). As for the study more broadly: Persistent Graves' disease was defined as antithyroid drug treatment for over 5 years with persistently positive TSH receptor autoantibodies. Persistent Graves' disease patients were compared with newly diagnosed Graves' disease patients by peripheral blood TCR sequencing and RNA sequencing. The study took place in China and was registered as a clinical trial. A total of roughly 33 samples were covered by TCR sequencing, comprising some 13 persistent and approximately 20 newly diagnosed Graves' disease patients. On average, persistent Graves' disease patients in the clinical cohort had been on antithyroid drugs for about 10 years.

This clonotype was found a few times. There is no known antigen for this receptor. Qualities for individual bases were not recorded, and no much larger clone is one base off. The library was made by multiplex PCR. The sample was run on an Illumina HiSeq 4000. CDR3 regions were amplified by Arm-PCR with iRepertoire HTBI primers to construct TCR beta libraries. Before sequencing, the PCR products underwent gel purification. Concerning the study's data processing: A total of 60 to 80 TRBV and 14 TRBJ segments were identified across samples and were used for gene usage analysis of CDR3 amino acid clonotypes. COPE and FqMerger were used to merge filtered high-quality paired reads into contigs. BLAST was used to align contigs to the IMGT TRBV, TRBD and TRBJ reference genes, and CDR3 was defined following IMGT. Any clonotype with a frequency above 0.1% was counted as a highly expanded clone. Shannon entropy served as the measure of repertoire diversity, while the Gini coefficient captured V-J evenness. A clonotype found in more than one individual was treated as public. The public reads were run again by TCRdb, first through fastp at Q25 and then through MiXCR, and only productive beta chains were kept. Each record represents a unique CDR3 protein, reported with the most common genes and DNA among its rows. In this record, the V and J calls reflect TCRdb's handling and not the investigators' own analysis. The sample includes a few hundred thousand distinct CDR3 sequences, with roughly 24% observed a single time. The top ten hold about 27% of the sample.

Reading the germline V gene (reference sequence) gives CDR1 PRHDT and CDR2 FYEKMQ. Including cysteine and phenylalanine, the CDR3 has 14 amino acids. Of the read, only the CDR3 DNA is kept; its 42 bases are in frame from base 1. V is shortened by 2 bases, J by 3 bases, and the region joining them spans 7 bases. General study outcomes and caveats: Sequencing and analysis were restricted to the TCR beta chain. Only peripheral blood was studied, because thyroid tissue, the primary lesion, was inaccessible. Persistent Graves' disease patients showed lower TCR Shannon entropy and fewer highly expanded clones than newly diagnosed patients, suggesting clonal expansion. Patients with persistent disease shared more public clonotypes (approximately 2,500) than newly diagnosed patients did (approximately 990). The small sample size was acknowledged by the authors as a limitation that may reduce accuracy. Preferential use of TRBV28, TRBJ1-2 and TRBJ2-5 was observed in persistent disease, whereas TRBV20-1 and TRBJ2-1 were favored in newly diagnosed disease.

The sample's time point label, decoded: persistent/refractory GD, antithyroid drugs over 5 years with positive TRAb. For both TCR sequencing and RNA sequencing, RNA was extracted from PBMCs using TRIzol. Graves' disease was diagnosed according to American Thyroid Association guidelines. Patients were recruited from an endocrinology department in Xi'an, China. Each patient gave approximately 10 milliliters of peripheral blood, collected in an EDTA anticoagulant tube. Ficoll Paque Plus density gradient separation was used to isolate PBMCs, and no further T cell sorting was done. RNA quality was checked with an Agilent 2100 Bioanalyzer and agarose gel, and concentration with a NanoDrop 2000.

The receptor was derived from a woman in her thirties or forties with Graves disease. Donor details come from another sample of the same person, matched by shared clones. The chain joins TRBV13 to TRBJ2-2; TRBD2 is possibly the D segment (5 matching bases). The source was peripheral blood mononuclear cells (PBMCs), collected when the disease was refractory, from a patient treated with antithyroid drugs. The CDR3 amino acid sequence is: CASSLRGHTGELFF. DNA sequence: TGTGCCAGCAGCTTACGGGGTCACACCGGGGAGCTGTTTTTT.